This entry concerns a single TCR beta chain. Libraries were prepared by immunoSEQ multiplex PCR; TCRdb keeps only in-frame clonotypes and omits some of them. This sample carries about 61,000 clones, roughly 86% of them seen once, and the ten largest clones take 20% to 25%. This sample was included in a study of blood T cell repertoires in COVID-19. V lost 2 bases to trimming and J lost 10 bases, with 6 bases between them. This CDR3 spans 11 amino acids. From germline, CDR1 is MNHNS and CDR2 SASEGT. Sample: peripheral blood. The chain employs TRBV6-1 and TRBJ2-1; no reliable D call. The source is a woman aged 50 to 60 with active or convalescent COVID-19. The CDR3 reads CASSETHEQFF. The CDR3 coding sequence is TGTGCCAGCAGTGAAACTCACGAGCAGTTCTTC.